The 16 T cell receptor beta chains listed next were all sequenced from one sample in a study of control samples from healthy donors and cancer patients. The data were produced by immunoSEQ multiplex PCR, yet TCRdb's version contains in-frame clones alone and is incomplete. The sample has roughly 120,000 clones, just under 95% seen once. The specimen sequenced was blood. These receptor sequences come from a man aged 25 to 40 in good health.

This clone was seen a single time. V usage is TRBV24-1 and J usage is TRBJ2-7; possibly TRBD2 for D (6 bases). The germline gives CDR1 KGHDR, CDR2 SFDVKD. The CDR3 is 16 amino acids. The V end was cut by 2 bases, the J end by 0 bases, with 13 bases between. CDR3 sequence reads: CATSDSWEANSYEQYF. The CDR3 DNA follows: TGTGCCACCAGTGATTCTTGGGAGGCCAACTCCTACGAGCAGTACTTC.

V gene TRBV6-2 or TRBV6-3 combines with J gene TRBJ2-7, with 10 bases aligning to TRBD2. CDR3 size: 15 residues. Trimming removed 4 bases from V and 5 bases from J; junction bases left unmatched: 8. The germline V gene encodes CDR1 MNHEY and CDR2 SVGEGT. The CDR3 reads CASSLRAGGPDEQYF. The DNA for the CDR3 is TGTGCCAGCAGTTTACGAGCGGGGGGGCCCGACGAGCAGTACTTC.

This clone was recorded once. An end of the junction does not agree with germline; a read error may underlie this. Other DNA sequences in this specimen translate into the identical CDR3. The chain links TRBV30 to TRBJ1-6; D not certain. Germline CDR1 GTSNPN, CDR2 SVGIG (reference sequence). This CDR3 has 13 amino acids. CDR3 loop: CAWSVRVNSPLHF. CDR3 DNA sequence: TGTGCCTGGAGTGTACGGGTTAATTCACCCCTCCATTTT.

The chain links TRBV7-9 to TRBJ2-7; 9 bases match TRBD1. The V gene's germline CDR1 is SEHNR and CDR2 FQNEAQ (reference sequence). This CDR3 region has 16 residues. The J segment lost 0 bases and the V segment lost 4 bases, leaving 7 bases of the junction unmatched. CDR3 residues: CASSSLDRGLSYEQYF. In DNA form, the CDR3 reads TGTGCCAGCAGCTCCTTGGACAGGGGCCTCTCCTACGAGCAGTACTTC.

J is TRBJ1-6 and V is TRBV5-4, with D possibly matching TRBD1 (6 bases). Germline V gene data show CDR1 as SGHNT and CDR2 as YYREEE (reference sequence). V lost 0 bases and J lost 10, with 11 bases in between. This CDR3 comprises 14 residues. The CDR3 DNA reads TGTGCCAGCAGCTTGGACAGGGTGGCATCACCCCTCCACTTT. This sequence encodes CASSLDRVASPLHF.

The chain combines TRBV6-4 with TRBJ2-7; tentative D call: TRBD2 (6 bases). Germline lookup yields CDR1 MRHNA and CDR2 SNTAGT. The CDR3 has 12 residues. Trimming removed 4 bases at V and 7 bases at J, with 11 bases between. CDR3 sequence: CASSGLGGEQYF. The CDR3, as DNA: TGTGCCAGCAGTGGATTGGGGGGTGAGCAGTACTTC.

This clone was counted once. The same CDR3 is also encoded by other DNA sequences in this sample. CDR3 bases: TGTGCCAGCTCACCGGGGACCCAAGAGACCCAGTACTTC. Residues: CASSPGTQETQYF. The chain carries TRBV18 and TRBJ2-5; possibly TRBD1 or TRBD2 for D (5 bases each). Germline loops: CDR1 KGHSH, CDR2 LQKENI. The V gene lost 3 bases and the J gene lost 1 base, with 6 bases spanning the gap. This CDR3 has 13 residues.

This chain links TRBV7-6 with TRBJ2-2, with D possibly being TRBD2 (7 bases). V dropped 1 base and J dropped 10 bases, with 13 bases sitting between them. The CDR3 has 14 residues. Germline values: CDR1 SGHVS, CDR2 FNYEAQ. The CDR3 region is CASSLERGGLELFF. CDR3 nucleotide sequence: TGTGCCAGCAGCTTAGAGAGGGGGGGGCTGGAGCTGTTTTTT.

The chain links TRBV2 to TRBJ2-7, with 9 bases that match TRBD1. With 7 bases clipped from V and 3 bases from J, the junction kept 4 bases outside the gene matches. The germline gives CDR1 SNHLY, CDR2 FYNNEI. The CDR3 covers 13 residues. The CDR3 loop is CASKRDRVYEQYF. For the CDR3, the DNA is TGTGCCAGCAAGCGGGACAGGGTCTACGAGCAGTACTTC.

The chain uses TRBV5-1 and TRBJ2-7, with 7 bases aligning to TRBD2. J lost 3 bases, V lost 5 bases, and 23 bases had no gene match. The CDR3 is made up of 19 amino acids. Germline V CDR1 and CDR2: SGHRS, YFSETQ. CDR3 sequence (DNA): TGCGCCAGCAGGGACACCGCCGGGACGGGAGGAGGCCCCCACTACGAGCAGTACTTC. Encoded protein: CASRDTAGTGGGPHYEQYF.

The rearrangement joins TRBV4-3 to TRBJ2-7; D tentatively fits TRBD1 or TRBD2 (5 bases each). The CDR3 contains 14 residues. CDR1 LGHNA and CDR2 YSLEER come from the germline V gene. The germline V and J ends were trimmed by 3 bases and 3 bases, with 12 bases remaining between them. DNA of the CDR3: TGCGCCAGCAGCCAGGACATGGGGGACTACGAGCAGTACTTC. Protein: CASSQDMGDYEQYF.

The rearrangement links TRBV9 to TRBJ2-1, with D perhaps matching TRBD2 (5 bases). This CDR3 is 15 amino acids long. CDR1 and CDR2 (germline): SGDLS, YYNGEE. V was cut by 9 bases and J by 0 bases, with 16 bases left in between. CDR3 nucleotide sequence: TGTGCCACTATGCCACTAGAGGGCTCCTACAATGAGCAGTTCTTC. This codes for CATMPLEGSYNEQFF.

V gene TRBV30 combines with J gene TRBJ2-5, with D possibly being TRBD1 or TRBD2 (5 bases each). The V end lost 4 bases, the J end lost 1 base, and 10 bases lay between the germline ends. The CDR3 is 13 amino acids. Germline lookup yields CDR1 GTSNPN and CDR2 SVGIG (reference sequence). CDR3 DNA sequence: TGTGCCTGGACTGGTGGGGGCCAAGAGACCCAGTACTTC. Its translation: CAWTGGGQETQYF.

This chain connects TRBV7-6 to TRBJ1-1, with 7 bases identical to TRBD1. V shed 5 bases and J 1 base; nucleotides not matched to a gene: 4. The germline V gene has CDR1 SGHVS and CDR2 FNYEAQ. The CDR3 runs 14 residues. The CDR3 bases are TGTGCCAGCAGCCCAGGGACAGCGAACACTGAAGCTTTCTTT. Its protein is CASSPGTANTEAFF.

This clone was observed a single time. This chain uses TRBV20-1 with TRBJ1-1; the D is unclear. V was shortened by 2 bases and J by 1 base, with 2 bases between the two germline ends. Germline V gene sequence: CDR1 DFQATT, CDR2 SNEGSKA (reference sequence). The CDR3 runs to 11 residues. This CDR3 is CSARRNTEAFF. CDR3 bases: TGCAGTGCTAGAAGGAACACTGAAGCTTTCTTT.

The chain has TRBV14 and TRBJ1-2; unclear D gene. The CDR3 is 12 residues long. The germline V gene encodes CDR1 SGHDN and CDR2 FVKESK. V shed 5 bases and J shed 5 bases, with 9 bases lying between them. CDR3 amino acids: CASSSDGYGYTF. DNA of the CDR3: TGTGCCAGCAGCTCTGACGGTTATGGCTACACCTTC.